Sequencing of this T cell receptor beta chain was carried out in a study of blood T cell repertoires in COVID-19 (dated by TCRdb to about 2020). A note on the overall study: The collaborator samples originated in the United States, Italy and Spain and spanned the acute and convalescent phases of COVID-19. A freely available public database, intended as a resource for researchers studying the immune response to SARS-CoV-2, is where the repertoires were released. Deeply sampled blood TCRbeta repertoires from subjects exposed to, actively infected with, or recovered from COVID-19 were included in the dataset. The material from the prospective study consisted of cDNA or gDNA derived from T cells, B-cell-depleted T cells, or PBMCs. Where available, HLA class I and class II types were obtained from metadata supplied by the sample provider rather than from assay-based typing. Samples were obtained from the ongoing ImmuneRACE study (first 160 participants) and from 1,200 or so subjects provided by 6 global collaborators. Sample metadata almost always included a de-identified subject ID, COVID-19 status, age in years and sex.

Overall study outcomes, separate from this receptor: Clinical and demographic metadata were provided uncurated, with the amount varying by source and participant.

Concerning this clone itself: Which antigen it targets is not known. The sample holds no much larger clone one base away, and base qualities are not on file.

In Seattle, one collaborating source enrolled patients while the infection was active and tracked those patients longitudinally over the course of disease. Whole blood was collected in K2EDTA tubes by collaborating institutions according to the institutions' own protocols. Collaborator samples were shipped for TCRbeta analysis as frozen whole blood, isolated PBMCs, or DNA extracted from either sample type. The immunoSEQ Assay, a bias-controlled multiplex PCR, was used to amplify TCRbeta CDR3 regions from genomic DNA. Under the source paper's analysis protocol: The number of nucleated cells in each sample was estimated by amplification of reference gene primers within the assay. To quantify the absolute abundance of each unique TCRbeta CDR3 rearrangement, sequence reads were collapsed and filtered. Productive Simpson clonality was computed per sample as the square root of Simpson's diversity index over productive rearrangements. TCRdb mirrors the immuneACCESS table, restricted to in-frame sequences. Some clones are absent from its copies; in checked studies, under half trace to an unresolved V gene, and the reason for the others is unknown. Clonal size and the V and J genes are those of that table, whereas D and trimming came from the DNA. The sample table contains 150,000 to 180,000 clones; only one count was recorded for approximately 85% of them. The ten top clones hold 0.63% of the sample.

The germline V and J ends show losses of 4 bases and 7 bases respectively, and no gene match explains 2 bases of the junction. CDR3 length: 13 amino acids, cysteine to phenylalanine. The DNA shown is the 39-base CDR3, in frame from base 1. The germline V gene sets CDR1 to SGHAT and CDR2 to FQNNGV. The receptor was derived from a man aged 55 to 70 with COVID-19, enrolled during active disease. The rearranged chain carries TRBV11-2 and TRBJ2-4; 9 bases in the middle match TRBD1. What was sequenced was peripheral blood. In nucleotide form, the sequence is TGTGCCAGCAGCTCGGGGACAGGGAACATTCAGTACTTC. The translation is CASSSGTGNIQYF.